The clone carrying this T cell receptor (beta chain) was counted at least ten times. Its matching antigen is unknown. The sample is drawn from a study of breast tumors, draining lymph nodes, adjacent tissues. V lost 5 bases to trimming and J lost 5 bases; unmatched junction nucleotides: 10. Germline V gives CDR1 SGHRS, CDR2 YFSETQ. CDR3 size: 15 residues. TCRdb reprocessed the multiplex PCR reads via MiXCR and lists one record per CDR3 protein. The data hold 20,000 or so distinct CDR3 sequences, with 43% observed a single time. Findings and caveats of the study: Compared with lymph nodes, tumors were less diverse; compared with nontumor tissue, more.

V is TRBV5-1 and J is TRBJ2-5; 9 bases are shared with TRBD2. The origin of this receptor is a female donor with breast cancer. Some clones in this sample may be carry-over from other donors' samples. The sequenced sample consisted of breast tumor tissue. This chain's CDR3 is CASSSGSGSDETQYF. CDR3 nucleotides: TGCGCCAGCAGTAGCGGGAGCGGATCTGACGAGACCCAGTACTTC.